The source of this T cell receptor beta chain is a study of T cells in localized non-small cell lung cancer. Only in-frame clones appear in the TCRdb table, and some are missing; sequencing was by immunoSEQ multiplex PCR. The sample has about 5,100 clones, 45% seen once; the top ten hold around 15%. Points from the study as a whole: Of the tissues analyzed, uninvolved adjacent lung showed maximal T cell clonality, greater than tumor. Because only a single region of the tumor was sequenced, heterogeneity remains possible.

This clone is termed medium-sized. The antigen is unknown. V trimming: 5 bases; J trimming: 5 bases; junction bases outside the gene matches: 11. This CDR3 has 15 residues. Germline V gene data show CDR1 as MGHRA and CDR2 as YSYEKL. The TCR was taken from a man aged 35 to 69 with stage I lung adenocarcinoma. The chain couples TRBV4-1 to TRBJ2-5; 7 bases line up with TRBD1. This material consisted of lung tumor tissue, taken before any cancer treatment. The DNA of the CDR3 is TGCGCCAGCAGCGAATTCACAGGGGTTTTGGAGACCCAGTACTTC. The encoded protein is CASSEFTGVLETQYF.